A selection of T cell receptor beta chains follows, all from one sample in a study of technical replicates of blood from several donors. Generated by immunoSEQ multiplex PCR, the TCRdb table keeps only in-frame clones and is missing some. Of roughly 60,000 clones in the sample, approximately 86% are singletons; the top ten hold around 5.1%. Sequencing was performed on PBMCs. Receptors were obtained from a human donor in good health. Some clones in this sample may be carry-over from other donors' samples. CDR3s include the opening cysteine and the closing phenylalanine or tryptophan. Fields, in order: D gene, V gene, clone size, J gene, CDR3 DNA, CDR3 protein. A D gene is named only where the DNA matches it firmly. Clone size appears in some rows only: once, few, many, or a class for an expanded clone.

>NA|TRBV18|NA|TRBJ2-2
TGTGCCAGCTCCCGCAGGTCCCAGGCTGGGAACACCGGGGAGCTGTTTTTT
CASSRRSQAGNTGELFF
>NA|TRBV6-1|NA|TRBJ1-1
TGTGCCAGCAGTGAAACCAGGGACACTGAAGCTTTCTTT
CASSETRDTEAFF
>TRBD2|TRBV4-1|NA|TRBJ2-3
TGCGCCAGCAGCCAAGATCCAGCGGGGCCCACAGATACGCAGTATTTT
CASSQDPAGPTDTQYF
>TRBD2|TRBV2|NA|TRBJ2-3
TGTGCCAGCAGTCGGGAGGGCACAGATACGCAGTATTTT
CASSREGTDTQYF
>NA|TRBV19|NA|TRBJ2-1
TGTGCCAGTAGTATGACAGGTAACAATGAGCAGTTCTTC
CASSMTGNNEQFF
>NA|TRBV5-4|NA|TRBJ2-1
TGTGCCAGCAGCGAAGGACAGAAAGATGAGCAGTTCTTC
CASSEGQKDEQFF
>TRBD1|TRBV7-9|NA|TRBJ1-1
TGTGCCAGCAGCCTGGGACAGGGTAACACTGAAGCTTTCTTT
CASSLGQGNTEAFF
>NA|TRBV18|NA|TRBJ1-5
TGTGCCAGCTCAACCACAGGGCAGGGTCAGCCCCAGCATTTT
CASSTTGQGQPQHF
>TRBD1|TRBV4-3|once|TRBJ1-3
TGCGCCAGCAGCCAGGACTCGACAGGGTCTGGAAACACCATATATTTT
CASSQDSTGSGNTIYF
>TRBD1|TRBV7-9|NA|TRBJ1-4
TGTGCCAGCAGCAGAGTGGGACAGGGGGCGACAAATGAAAAACTGTTTTTT
CASSRVGQGATNEKLFF
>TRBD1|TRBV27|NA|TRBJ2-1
TGTGCCAGCAGTTTATACCCAGGGGGTGGTAGGAATGAGCAGTTCTTC
CASSLYPGGGRNEQFF
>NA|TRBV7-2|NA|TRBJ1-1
TGTGCCAGCAGCTTAGTTTACAGCAAAAACACTGAAGCTTTCTTT
CASSLVYSKNTEAFF
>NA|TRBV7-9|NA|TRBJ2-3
TGTGCCAGCAGCTTATCTGGGACAAGCACAGATACGCAGTATTTT
CASSLSGTSTDTQYF
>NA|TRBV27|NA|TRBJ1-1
TGTGCCAGCAGTTCCCGACAGATAAGTCACACTGAAGCTTTCTTT
CASSSRQISHTEAFF
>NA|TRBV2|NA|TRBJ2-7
TGTGCCAGCAGTGATCAGGTCAGTTCAACGTACGAGCAGTACTTC
CASSDQVSSTYEQYF
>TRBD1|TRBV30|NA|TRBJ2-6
TGTGCCTGGACCGGGACAGGGGGCGGGGCAGGGGCCAACGTCCTGACTTTC
CAWTGTGGGAGANVLTF
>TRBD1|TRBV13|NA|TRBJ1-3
TGTGCCAGCAGCCAGTGGACAGGGGATGATGGAAACACCATATATTTT
CASSQWTGDDGNTIYF
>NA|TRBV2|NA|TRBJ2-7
TGTGCCAGCAGGGGGGGAGGCTCCTACGAGCAGTACTTC
CASRGGGSYEQYF
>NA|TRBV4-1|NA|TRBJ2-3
TGCGCCAGCAGCCAAGGTACGACTGCAGATACGCAGTATTTT
CASSQGTTADTQYF
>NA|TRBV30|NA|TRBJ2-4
TGTGCCTGGAGTGGCTCGGAAAACATTCAGTACTTC
CAWSGSENIQYF
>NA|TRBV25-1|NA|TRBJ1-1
TGTGCCAGCAGTGAAACCCCCCAGCGGGGGCGGACTGAAGCTTTCTTT
CASSETPQRGRTEAFF
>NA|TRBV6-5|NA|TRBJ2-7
TGTGCCAGCAGTTACTCCCCGCTGACTGGCTCCTACGAGCAGTACTTC
CASSYSPLTGSYEQYF
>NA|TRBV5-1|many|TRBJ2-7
TGCGCCAGCAGCTTGGCCGGACTCCCCTACGAGCAGTACTTC
CASSLAGLPYEQYF
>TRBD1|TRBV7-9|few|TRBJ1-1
TGTGCCAGCAGTCGGTGGACAGGGTCGGAAGCGAACACTGAAGCTTTCTTT
CASSRWTGSEANTEAFF
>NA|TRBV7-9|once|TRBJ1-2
TGTGCCAGCAGTCACCCCCGTTCCCAGTGGGCCTATGGCTACACCTTC
CASSHPRSQWAYGYTF
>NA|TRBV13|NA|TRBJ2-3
TGTGCCAGCAGCAAACTAAGCACAGATACGCAGTATTTT
CASSKLSTDTQYF
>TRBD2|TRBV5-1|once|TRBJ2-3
TGCGCCAGCAGCGGGGGGACTAGCGGGGGAAGAGATACGCAGTATTTT
CASSGGTSGGRDTQYF
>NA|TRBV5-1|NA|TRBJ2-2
TGCGCCAGCAGCTTGGAAGTCTCAGGGGCTCACACCGGGGAGCTGTTTTTT
CASSLEVSGAHTGELFF
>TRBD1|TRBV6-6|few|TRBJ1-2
TGTGCCAGCAGAGGACAGGGGGCGAACTATGGCTACACCTTC
CASRGQGANYGYTF
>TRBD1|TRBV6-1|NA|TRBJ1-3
TGTGCCAGCGACAGGGTTCACTCTGGAAACACCATATATTTT
CASDRVHSGNTIYF
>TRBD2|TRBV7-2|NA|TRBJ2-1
TGTGCCAGCAGCTTAGCGGTGACTAGCGGGGGGCTCAATGAGCAGTTCTTC
CASSLAVTSGGLNEQFF
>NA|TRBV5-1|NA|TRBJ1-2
TGCGCCAGCAGCTGGGGCCCTGGGGGCAGAACGATTTATGGCTACACCTTC
CASSWGPGGRTIYGYTF
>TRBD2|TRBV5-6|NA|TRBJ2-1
TGTGCCAGCAGCTTGCCCGGGACTAGCGGGAATGAGCAGTTCTTC
CASSLPGTSGNEQFF
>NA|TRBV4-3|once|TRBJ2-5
TGCGCCAGCAGCCAAGCCCCGTGGGAGTTGCAGACCCAGTACTTC
CASSQAPWELQTQYF
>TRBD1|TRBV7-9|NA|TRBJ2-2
TGTGCCAGCAGCTTAAAGGGACAGGGGGCGCACGGGGAGCTGTTTTTT
CASSLKGQGAHGELFF
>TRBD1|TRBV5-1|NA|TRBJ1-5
TGCGCCAGCAGCTTCGAGGGGACAGGGGGCGGTCAGCCCCAGCATTTT
CASSFEGTGGGQPQHF
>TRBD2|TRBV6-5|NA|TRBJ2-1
TGTGCCAGCAGTCGAGGAGCGGGGGAGTACAATGAGCAGTTCTTC
CASSRGAGEYNEQFF
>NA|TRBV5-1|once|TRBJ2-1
TGCGCCAGCAGACTAGGACTGTCCGAGCAGTTCTTC
CASRLGLSEQFF
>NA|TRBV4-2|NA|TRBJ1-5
TGTGCCAGCAGCCAAGATATCACAGGACGGCAGCCCCAGCATTTT
CASSQDITGRQPQHF
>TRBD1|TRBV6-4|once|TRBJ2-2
TGTGCCAGCACCGGGACAGGGCACACCGGGGAGCTGTTTTTT
CASTGTGHTGELFF
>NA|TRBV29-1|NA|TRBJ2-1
TGCAGCGGAAATGGGGCCCCCGGTTACAATGAGCAGTTCTTC
CSGNGAPGYNEQFF
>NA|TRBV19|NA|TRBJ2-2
TGTGCCAGTAGTATCGCGGGACCCGGGGAGCTGTTTTTT
CASSIAGPGELFF
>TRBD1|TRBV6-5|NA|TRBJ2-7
TGTGCCAGCAGGAAAGGACAGGGTGCCTACGAGCAGTACTTC
CASRKGQGAYEQYF
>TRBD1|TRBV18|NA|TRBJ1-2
TGTGCCAGCTCACCACGGGACAGGGGATATGGCTACACCTTC
CASSPRDRGYGYTF